This paragraph reports one T cell receptor (beta chain). What it binds is unknown. Trimming cost V 3 bases and J 2 bases; bases outside gene matches: 4. The CDR3 runs to 15 residues. The V gene's germline CDR1 is SEHNR and CDR2 FQNEAQ (reference sequence). The data originate from a study of shared clonotypes between healthy human individuals. Looking at the study overall: Every donor yielded three CD4 naive, three CD4 memory, two CD8 naive and one CD8 memory plate.

Study-wide findings and caveats: Estimated richness was generally greater in naive than memory subsets.

Libraries were prepared by immunoSEQ multiplex PCR; TCRdb keeps only in-frame clonotypes and omits some of them. The repertoire holds about 1.5 million clones, with approximately 98% as singletons. The chain combines TRBV7-9 with TRBJ1-2; the match to TRBD1 covers 9 bases. This TCR derives from a man aged 25-40 years in good health. The material sequenced was naive CD4+ T cells sorted from blood. Subset specified: CD45RA+ positively selected. The CDR3, as DNA: TGTGCCAGCAGCTTGACAGGGGGTCCAAACTATGGCTACACCTTC. It encodes CASSLTGGPNYGYTF.